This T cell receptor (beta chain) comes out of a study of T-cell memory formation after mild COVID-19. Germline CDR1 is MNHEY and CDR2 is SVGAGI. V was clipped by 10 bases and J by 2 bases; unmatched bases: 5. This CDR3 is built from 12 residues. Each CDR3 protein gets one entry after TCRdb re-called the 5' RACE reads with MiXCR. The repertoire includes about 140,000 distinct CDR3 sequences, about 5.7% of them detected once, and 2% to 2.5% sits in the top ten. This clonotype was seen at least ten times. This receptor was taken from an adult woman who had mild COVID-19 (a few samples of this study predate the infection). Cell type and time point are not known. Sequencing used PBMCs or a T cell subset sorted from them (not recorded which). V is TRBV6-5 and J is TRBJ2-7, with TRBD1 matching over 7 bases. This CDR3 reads CATKGQPYEQYF. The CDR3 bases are TGTGCCACCAAGGGACAGCCCTACGAGCAGTACTTC.